These 24 T cell receptor beta chains share one sample of origin, sequenced in a study of neurological immune-mediated disorders. TCRdb processed the 5' RACE reads anew with MiXCR; each CDR3 protein has one entry. The sample gives roughly 65,000 distinct CDR3 sequences, roughly 5% of which show up once; around 6% is in the top ten. Sample: PBMCs. The receptors were gathered from a human donor with multiple sclerosis. The donor label of this sample is uncertain.

At least ten counts were recorded for this clonotype. The V and J genes are TRBV20-1 and TRBJ1-2, with D uncertain. Between the trimmed V and J ends, which lost 1 base and 0 bases, there was a span of 6 bases. This CDR3 region has 13 residues. Per the germline V gene, CDR1 is DFQATT and CDR2 is SNEGSKA (reference sequence). The CDR3 DNA reads TGCAGTGCTAGAGGATTGTCTAACTATGGCTACACCTTC. Translation gives CSARGLSNYGYTF.

This clonotype occurred many times. The V and J genes are TRBV5-1 and TRBJ1-2, with a possible D match to TRBD1 (6 bases). V was pared by 4 bases and J by 4 bases, with 8 bases between. This CDR3 comprises 12 residues. Looked up from germline, CDR1 is SGHRS and CDR2 is YFSETQ. In DNA, the CDR3 is TGCGCCAGCAGCGTGGACAGCTATGGCTACACCTTC. Its protein is CASSVDSYGYTF. The variable domain in full, with the rest retrieved from reference TRBV5-1 and TRBJ1-2, is KAGVTQTPRYLIKTRGQQVTLSCSPISGHRSVSWYQQTPGQGLQFLFEYFSETQRNKGNFPGRFSGRQFSNSRSEMNVSTLELGDSALYLCASSVDSYGYTFGSGTRLTVV.

Ten or more counts support this clonotype. This rearrangement joins TRBV27 to TRBJ2-7; 8 bases match TRBD1. The germline V gene encodes CDR1 MNHEY and CDR2 SMNVEV (reference sequence). With V trimmed by 1 base and J by 4 bases, 6 bases remained unmatched. This CDR3 is 15 amino acids long. CDR3 residues: CASSLWTGSGYEQYF. CDR3 bases: TGTGCCAGCAGTTTATGGACAGGGTCGGGGTACGAGCAGTACTTC.

This clonotype was seen ten or more times. V usage is TRBV20-1 and J usage is TRBJ1-2, with 8 bases fitting TRBD1. Germline trimming cut 7 bases from V and 10 bases from J; bases unmatched to any gene: 14. Germline-derived CDR1 and CDR2 are DFQATT and SNEGSKA (reference sequence). This CDR3 contains 13 residues. The CDR3 is CSVQQGQVLYYTF. CDR3 in DNA: TGCAGTGTCCAGCAGGGACAGGTCCTTTACTACACCTTC.

Ten or more counts support this clonotype. The rearrangement uses TRBV3-1 and TRBJ2-2; possibly TRBD2 for D (5 bases). There are 14 residues in the CDR3. V was cut by 6 bases and J by 7 bases, with 15 bases left in between. From germline, CDR1 is LGHDT and CDR2 YNNKEL (reference sequence). The CDR3 region is CASSRRRLIGELFF. The CDR3 bases are TGTGCCAGCAGTAGAAGGCGACTAATCGGGGAGCTGTTTTTT.

This clonotype was detected many times. This chain connects TRBV5-1 to TRBJ2-5; 8 bases are a match to TRBD1. Germline loops: CDR1 SGHRS, CDR2 YFSETQ. The CDR3 is 14 residues long. Germline trimming cut 3 bases from V and 7 bases from J; bases unmatched to any gene: 8. CDR3 region: CASSSQGAKGTQYF. CDR3 coding DNA: TGCGCCAGCAGCTCGCAGGGGGCCAAGGGGACCCAGTACTTC.

At least ten counts were recorded for this clonotype. The rearrangement uses TRBV29-1 and TRBJ1-1; D is unclear. The germline V and J ends were trimmed by 5 bases and 1 base, with 11 bases remaining between them. The CDR3 extends over 13 amino acids. The germline V gene has CDR1 SQVTM and CDR2 ANQGSEA. CDR3 amino acids: CSVSIGWNTEAFF. The CDR3 DNA is TGCAGCGTTTCTATCGGATGGAACACTGAAGCTTTCTTT.

This clonotype was seen repeatedly, ten times or more. The chain links TRBV10-3 to TRBJ2-1; D may be TRBD2 (7 bases). Germline V gives CDR1 ENHRY, CDR2 SYGVKD. There are 15 residues in the CDR3. Trimming stripped 0 bases from V and 8 bases from J, with 14 bases between. The CDR3 here is CAISESGGRIYEQFF. In DNA form, the CDR3 reads TGTGCCATCAGTGAGTCGGGGGGGCGCATATATGAGCAGTTCTTC.

This clonotype was recorded at least ten times. The gene calls are TRBV20-1 and TRBJ1-5, with unresolved D. V was pared by 1 base and J by 0 bases, with 7 bases between. The CDR3 consists of 14 residues. The germline V gene encodes CDR1 DFQATT and CDR2 SNEGSKA (reference sequence). The CDR3 loop is CSARVGDSNQPQHF. CDR3 DNA: TGCAGTGCTAGAGTCGGGGATAGCAATCAGCCCCAGCATTTT.

The sample holds many counts of this clonotype. The V and J genes are TRBV29-1 and TRBJ2-2, with TRBD1 identical over 7 bases. The V segment lost 0 bases and the J segment 9 bases; nucleotides outside the gene matches: 10. Germline values: CDR1 SQVTM, CDR2 ANQGSEA. The CDR3 length is 15 residues. The CDR3 nucleotides read TGCAGCGTTGAAGAGGTTGGAAGGGGGCGCCGGGAGCTGTTTTTT. Its protein product is CSVEEVGRGRRELFF.

In this sample, this clonotype turned up many times. The gene calls are TRBV5-1 and TRBJ2-7; possibly TRBD2 for D (6 bases). The CDR3 has 13 amino acids. Trimming stripped 3 bases from V and 4 bases from J, with 11 bases between. The V gene's germline CDR1 is SGHRS and CDR2 YFSETQ. The CDR3 is CASSWTEGYEQYF. In DNA, the CDR3 is TGCGCCAGCAGCTGGACGGAGGGTTACGAGCAGTACTTC.

This clonotype was observed at least ten times. V usage is TRBV12-3 or TRBV12-4 and J usage is TRBJ2-1; D gene ambiguous. Trimming cost V 6 bases and J 9 bases, with 9 bases left between them. This CDR3 contains 11 residues. The CDR3 is CASSPYAEQFF. The CDR3 DNA follows: TGTGCCAGCAGCCCGTACGCTGAGCAGTTCTTC.

In its sample, this clonotype was seen many times. This CDR3 is CASSQEGASYEQYF. The CDR3, as DNA: TGTGCCAGCAGCCAAGAGGGGGCATCCTACGAGCAGTACTTC. The genes are TRBV4-2 and TRBJ2-7; a weak D match, TRBD1 (6 bases). CDR1 is LGHNA and CDR2 is YNFKEQ in the germline V gene. V lost 0 bases and J lost 1, with 7 bases in between. The CDR3 has 14 amino acids.

This clonotype was observed many times. The rearrangement joins TRBV12-3 or TRBV12-4 to TRBJ1-1; D possibly corresponds to TRBD1 (5 bases). The V end lost 8 bases, the J end lost 0 bases, and 13 bases lay between the germline ends. The CDR3 spans 14 residues. The CDR3 DNA follows: TGTGCCAGCCCGGAGGGGTACATGAACACTGAAGCTTTCTTT. Its protein is CASPEGYMNTEAFF.

This clonotype has at least ten counts. J is TRBJ2-7 and V is TRBV7-2, with 8 bases fitting TRBD1. The germline V gene has CDR1 SGHTA and CDR2 FQGNSA. The CDR3 consists of 14 residues. The J segment lost 2 bases and the V segment lost 3 bases, leaving 3 bases of the junction unmatched. The CDR3 coding sequence is TGTGCCAGCAGCTTCAGACAGGGGACCTACGAGCAGTACTTC. This encodes CASSFRQGTYEQYF. Based on the CDR3 plus reference TRBV7-2 and TRBJ2-7, the full variable domain is GAGVSQSPSNKVTEKGKDVELRCDPISGHTALYWYRQSLGQGLEFLIYFQGNSAPDKSGLPSDRFSAERTGGSVSTLTIQRTQQEDSAVYLCASSFRQGTYEQYFGPGTRLTVT.

This clonotype came up many times. V gene TRBV7-9 combines with J gene TRBJ2-1; 12 positions match TRBD2. CDR1 and CDR2 (germline): SEHNR, FQNEAQ (reference sequence). The CDR3 consists of 17 residues. V dropped 2 bases and J dropped 4; count of bases not matched to a gene: 6. As DNA, the CDR3 is TGTGCCAGCAGCTTATTGACTAGCGGGGGCCCTTACAATGAGCAGTTCTTC. Translation gives CASSLLTSGGPYNEQFF.

The table lists this clonotype with many counts. The chain employs TRBV20-1 and TRBJ2-5, with unresolved D. The V gene's germline CDR1 is DFQATT and CDR2 SNEGSKA (reference sequence). CDR3 length: 13 amino acids. Trimming pared 3 bases from V and 1 base from J, leaving 9 bases between. CDR3 nucleotide sequence: TGCAGTGCTAGCACCGGTACCCAAGAGACCCAGTACTTC. It translates to CSASTGTQETQYF.

This clonotype occurred many times. The chain carries TRBV12-3 or TRBV12-4 and TRBJ2-3; a weak D match, TRBD1 (6 bases). The CDR3 consists of 12 residues. V lost 6 bases to trimming and J lost 5 bases, with 9 bases between them. The CDR3 DNA sequence: TGTGCCAGCAGGTTACAGGGAGATACGCAGTATTTT. It yields the protein CASRLQGDTQYF.

This clonotype was seen repeatedly, ten times or more. CDR3 region: CATSDQEVETQYF. The CDR3 DNA is TGTGCCACCAGTGATCAAGAAGTGGAGACCCAGTACTTC. The chain links TRBV24-1 to TRBJ2-5; D uncertain. CDR1 and CDR2 from the germline V gene are KGHDR and SFDVKD. Between the trimmed V and J ends, which lost 3 bases and 5 bases, there was a span of 9 bases. The CDR3 loop spans 13 amino acids.

V is TRBV18 and J is TRBJ2-3; 11 bases agree with TRBD1. The trim removed 3 bases at V and 2 bases at J, leaving 4 bases unmatched. Germline V gene data show CDR1 as KGHSH and CDR2 as LQKENI. This CDR3 spans 16 amino acids. In nucleotides, the CDR3 is TGTGCCAGCTCACCGGACAGGGGGCAGGACACAGATACGCAGTATTTT. It translates to CASSPDRGQDTDTQYF.

This clonotype was detected ten times or more. V and J are TRBV5-1 and TRBJ1-1; possible D gene TRBD1, 5 bases. Germline-derived CDR1 and CDR2 are SGHRS and YFSETQ. The CDR3 has 15 residues. The V end lost 5 bases, the J end lost 2 bases, and 16 bases lay between the germline ends. The CDR3 DNA is TGCGCCAGCAGGTTTCCCTCGGGGCCTAACACTGAAGCTTTCTTT. Residues: CASRFPSGPNTEAFF.

This clonotype was found many times. This rearrangement joins TRBV5-6 to TRBJ2-1; the match to TRBD1 covers 10 bases. There are 16 residues in the CDR3. Unmatched junction bases numbered 7, after V lost 0 bases and J lost 7 bases. The germline V gene encodes CDR1 SGHDT and CDR2 YYEEEE. CDR3 coding DNA: TGTGCCAGCAGCTTGGCCATAGGGACAGGGGATAATGAGCAGTTCTTC. This codes for CASSLAIGTGDNEQFF.

At least ten counts were recorded for this clonotype. This chain uses TRBV10-3 with TRBJ1-1; unclear D gene. In germline, CDR1 is ENHRY, CDR2 SYGVKD. The CDR3 sequence is 13 residues long. V lost 2 bases, J lost 3 bases, and 7 bases lay in between. This CDR3 is CAISEEGHTEAFF. CDR3 nucleotide sequence: TGTGCCATCAGTGAGGAGGGCCACACTGAAGCTTTCTTT.

For this clonotype: At one end the junction does not follow the germline gene, possibly because of a read error. The chain has TRBV7-6 and TRBJ2-7; the match to TRBD2 covers 7 bases. CDR1 is SGHVS, CDR2 FNYEAQ, per germline. This CDR3 is built from 16 residues. The CDR3 sequence is CASSPRGDGGSYEQYF. DNA of the CDR3: TGTGCCAGCAGTCCTCGGGGGGATGGTGGGTCCTACGAGCAATACTTC.